This T cell receptor beta chain emerged from a study of regulatory T cells in long-lasting Graves disease. This sample's time point: newly diagnosed GD, antithyroid drugs for less than 3 months. PBMC RNA was the source of the TCR library. Whole-study findings and limits: Persistent patients had a count of shared public clonotypes (approximately 2,800) that exceeded that of new patients (approximately 1,000).

TCR beta libraries were built with iRepertoire HTBI primers and Arm-PCR of CDR3 regions. TCRdb independently ran MiXCR on the multiplex PCR reads; one entry per CDR3 protein. The sample holds approximately 350,000 distinct CDR3 sequences, 15% to 20% seen once. Of note for this clonotype: Its antigen is not identified.

These sequences were also reported in another study, on T cells in Graves' hyperthyroidism and ophthalmopathy. That work states: No progression to ophthalmopathy during 18 months of follow-up defined stable disease. Initially, a first-round RT-PCR of the TCR CDR3 employed the HTBI primer set.

The starting material was peripheral blood mononuclear cells (PBMCs), obtained at new diagnosis, from a patient treated with antithyroid drugs. The receptor was derived from a woman under 30 with Graves disease.

The DNA of the CDR3 is TGTGCCAGCAGCCAGGCGGTGACCGCCTCATGGGCTTTCTTT. It yields the protein CASSQAVTASWAFF. This chain links TRBV4-2 with TRBJ1-1; D gene unclear. The CDR3 spans 14 residues. Germline-derived CDR1 and CDR2 are LGHNA and YNFKEQ. The V and J ends lost 3 bases and 11 bases respectively, with 19 bases between them.